Shown below are 24 T cell receptor beta chains from a single sample sequenced in a study of regulatory T cells in long-lasting Graves disease. Building the TCR beta libraries relied on iRepertoire HTBI primers, and CDR3 regions underwent Arm-PCR. TCRdb used MiXCR to reprocess the multiplex PCR reads, holding one entry per CDR3 protein. The repertoire includes roughly 250,000 distinct CDR3 sequences, approximately 18% of them detected once, and 14% sits in the top ten. Noted time point: newly diagnosed GD, antithyroid drugs for less than 3 months. RNA isolated from PBMCs was used to make the TCR library. The sample was also reused in another study, on T cells in Graves' hyperthyroidism and ophthalmopathy.

The sequencing here drew on peripheral blood mononuclear cells (PBMCs), taken at new diagnosis, from a patient treated with antithyroid drugs. The receptors were sampled from a woman between 25 and 40 years old with Graves disease.

This clonotype was found a few times. J is TRBJ2-2 and V is TRBV19; the D gene is possibly TRBD1 (6 bases). V was clipped by 6 bases and J by 6 bases, with 17 bases between them. CDR3 length: 15 residues. Germline CDR1 is LNHDA and CDR2 is SQIVND (reference sequence). This CDR3 is CASSSPDRKPGELFF. The DNA for the CDR3 is TGTGCCAGTAGCTCTCCGGACAGAAAGCCCGGGGAGCTGTTTTTT. Drawing the rest from reference TRBV19 and TRBJ2-2, the complete variable domain is DGGITQSPKYLFRKEGQNVTLSCEQNLNHDAMYWYRQDPGQGLRLIYYSQIVNDFQKGDIAEGYSVSREKKESFPLTVTSAQKNPTAFYLCASSSPDRKPGELFFGEGSRLTVL.

This clonotype has ten or more counts. The chain is built from TRBV6-2 or TRBV6-3 and TRBJ2-7; no definite D call. V lost 5 bases and J lost 6, with 8 bases in between. Germline-derived CDR1 and CDR2 are MNHEY and SVGEGT. CDR3 length: 11 amino acids. The CDR3 sequence is CASSESFEQYF. CDR3 bases: TGTGCCAGCAGTGAAAGTTTCGAGCAGTACTTC.

This clonotype was seen many times. The chain links TRBV20-1 to TRBJ2-1; no clear D gene. The CDR3 extends over 14 amino acids. CDR1 is DFQATT and CDR2 is SNEGSKA in the germline V gene (reference sequence). V lost 0 bases to trimming and J lost 2 bases, with 8 bases between them. This CDR3 reads CSARDRWAYNEQFF. CDR3 DNA: TGCAGTGCTAGAGACAGGTGGGCCTACAATGAGCAGTTCTTC.

This clonotype was counted at least ten times. The CDR3 DNA sequence: TGCAGTGCGGAAGCGGGGTACACAGATACGCAGTATTTT. Residues: CSAEAGYTDTQYF. The chain employs TRBV20-1 and TRBJ2-3, with 7 bases fitting TRBD2. The trim removed 6 bases at V and 2 bases at J, leaving 5 bases unmatched. CDR3 length equals 13 residues. Germline CDR1 DFQATT, CDR2 SNEGSKA (reference sequence).

This clonotype was counted many times. This chain links TRBV6-1 with TRBJ2-5, with unresolved D. This CDR3 comprises 12 residues. The ends were cut back, 3 bases at V and 3 bases at J, with 5 bases in the middle. In germline, CDR1 is MNHNS, CDR2 SASEGT. CDR3 in DNA: TGTGCCAGCAGTGAGTCAGAAGAGACCCAGTACTTC. Translating it yields CASSESEETQYF.

This clonotype showed up many times. DNA of the CDR3: TGTGCCAGCAGCCTCGAGCAGGACACTGAAGCTTTCTTT. Residues: CASSLEQDTEAFF. The rearrangement links TRBV11-1 to TRBJ1-1; no clear D. Germline CDR1 and CDR2: SGHAT and FQDESV (reference sequence). This CDR3 contains 13 residues. The germline V and J ends were trimmed by 5 bases and 3 bases, with 10 bases remaining between them.

This clonotype showed up many times. The rearrangement joins TRBV19 to TRBJ1-1, with D maybe TRBD1 (6 bases). This CDR3 spans 14 amino acids. CDR1 LNHDA and CDR2 SQIVND come from the germline V gene (reference sequence). V dropped 7 bases and J dropped 5 bases, with 17 bases sitting between them. The CDR3 loop is CASTRGGGSTEAFF. CDR3 bases: TGTGCCAGTACCCGAGGCGGGGGCAGTACTGAAGCTTTCTTT.

A note on this clonotype: With a much larger clone just one base away, this may be a read error. A read error is likely, as this CDR3 ends without the conserved phenylalanine or tryptophan. This chain joins TRBV2 and TRBJ2-1, with TRBD2 matching 8 bases. V shed 4 bases and J 8 bases; nucleotides not matched to a gene: 13. Germline V gene lookup returns CDR1 SNHLY and CDR2 FYNNEI. The CDR3 loop spans 16 amino acids. The CDR3 loop is CASSVAGTSLVDEQFL. The CDR3 nucleotides read TGTGCCAGCAGTGTCGCCGGGACTAGTCTTGTCGATGAGCAGTTCCTC.

In its sample, this clonotype was seen many times. The rearrangement uses TRBV12-3 or TRBV12-4 and TRBJ1-1; 7 bases align to TRBD1. The CDR3 loop spans 14 amino acids. V was pared by 6 bases and J by 4 bases, with 8 bases of the junction left unmatched. CDR3 sequence reads: CASSKQGSGTEAFF. In DNA form, the CDR3 reads TGTGCCAGCAGCAAACAGGGGTCGGGCACTGAAGCTTTCTTT.

There are many counts of this clonotype. The CDR3 sequence is CATSTGTEKLFF. The CDR3 DNA reads as TGTGCCACCTCGACAGGGACCGAAAAACTGTTTTTT. The V gene is TRBV6-1, the J gene TRBJ1-4; 7 bases agree with TRBD1. Trimming at V came to 10 bases and at J to 8 bases, leaving 7 bases not matched to a gene. Looked up from germline, CDR1 is MNHNS and CDR2 is SASEGT. The CDR3 has 12 amino acids.

This clonotype showed up just a few times. A read error may explain this, as a much larger clone is one base away. This chain uses TRBV13 with TRBJ2-1; D not resolved. The J call could be wrong; TRBJ2-5 is a better fit for the DNA end. CDR3 length equals 18 residues. Per the germline V gene, CDR1 is PRHDT and CDR2 is FYEKMQ (reference sequence). DNA of the CDR3: TGTGCCAGCAGCTCCAGGACCATTAAGAGCCTAAATCAAGAGACCCAGTACTTC. It yields the protein CASSSRTIKSLNQETQYF.

This clonotype was seen many times. This chain connects TRBV20-1 to TRBJ1-1; TRBD1 might be the D (6 bases). From germline, CDR1 is DFQATT and CDR2 SNEGSKA (reference sequence). The V end was cut by 3 bases, the J end by 0 bases, with 11 bases between. The CDR3 covers 14 residues. CDR3 bases: TGCAGTGCTAGGCCGGACAGCATGAACACTGAAGCTTTCTTT. It translates to CSARPDSMNTEAFF.

This clonotype was observed many times. This chain connects TRBV2 to TRBJ2-1, with D unresolved. CDR1 and CDR2 from the germline V gene are SNHLY and FYNNEI. This CDR3 contains 16 residues. Trimming pared 2 bases from V and 2 bases from J, leaving 13 bases between. In DNA form, the CDR3 reads TGTGCCAGCAGTGAACTTTTGGGGTATACCTACAATGAGCAGTTCTTC. Amino acids: CASSELLGYTYNEQFF.

The chain joins TRBV10-3 to TRBJ1-6; TRBD1 is a possible D gene (6 bases). V was cut by 4 bases and J by 4 bases, with 14 bases left in between. Per germline, CDR1 ENHRY and CDR2 SYGVKD. The CDR3 contains 16 residues. CDR3 protein: CAISASGGEYNSPLHF. The CDR3 DNA follows: TGTGCCATCAGTGCATCGGGGGGCGAGTATAATTCACCCCTCCACTTT.

Many counts were recorded for this clonotype. The DNA for the CDR3 is TGTGCTAGTGGTTTGTGGAGCAAGACCTACGAGCAGTACTTC. Translated: CASGLWSKTYEQYF. The chain carries TRBV12-5 and TRBJ2-7; no definite D call. CDR3 length: 14 residues. V was clipped by 2 bases and J by 2 bases, with 10 bases between them. Germline V gives CDR1 LGHNT, CDR2 FRNRAP.

This chain links TRBV12-3 or TRBV12-4 with TRBJ2-3; 12 nucleotides agree with TRBD2. After removal of 9 bases from V and 4 bases from J, the junction contained 5 bases not matched to a gene. CDR3 length: 14 residues. The chain's CDR3 is CASETSGGSDTQYF. The CDR3 DNA reads as TGTGCCAGTGAGACTAGCGGGGGATCAGATACGCAGTATTTT.

This clonotype has ten or more counts. V gene TRBV6-1 combines with J gene TRBJ2-7; tentatively, D is TRBD2 (6 bases). V was pared by 8 bases and J by 0 bases, with 11 bases between. CDR3 length: 13 amino acids. The germline V gene has CDR1 MNHNS and CDR2 SASEGT. CDR3 region: CASLEGSSYEQYF. CDR3 coding DNA: TGTGCCAGCCTGGAGGGGAGCTCCTACGAGCAGTACTTC.

This clonotype was counted at least ten times. This rearrangement joins TRBV27 to TRBJ1-1, with 8 bases aligning to TRBD1. Germline V gene lookup returns CDR1 MNHEY and CDR2 SMNVEV (reference sequence). The V segment lost 8 bases and the J segment 9 bases; nucleotides outside the gene matches: 5. The CDR3 has 11 amino acids. Here the CDR3 DNA reads TGTGCCAGCGGCGACAGGGGACAAGCTTTCTTT. Protein product: CASGDRGQAFF.

This clonotype was detected ten times or more. The junction departs from germline at one end; a sequencing error may be responsible. V is TRBV11-2 and J is TRBJ1-1; D remains unclear. Germline V gene sequence: CDR1 SGHAT, CDR2 FQNNGV. The CDR3 runs 11 residues. CDR3 in DNA: TGTGCCAGCAGCCCGGTGGAGCCCCCCAGCTTT. As protein: CASSPVEPPSF.

This clonotype appeared many times. The V call is TRBV27, the J call TRBJ1-2; D is ambiguous. Per germline, CDR1 MNHEY and CDR2 SMNVEV (reference sequence). The V end was cut by 1 base, the J end by 0 bases, with 9 bases between. The CDR3 loop spans 15 amino acids. CDR3 nucleotides: TGTGCCAGCAGTTTATTCGGGGTTTCTAACTATGGCTACACCTTC. Translation gives CASSLFGVSNYGYTF.

This clonotype was seen many times. This chain uses TRBV3-1 with TRBJ2-1; D is perhaps TRBD1 (6 bases). V was cut by 2 bases and J by 4 bases, with 18 bases left in between. The germline CDR1 and CDR2 sequences are LGHDT and YNNKEL (reference sequence). CDR3 size: 17 residues. CDR3 in amino acids: CASSQMLDRSNYNEQFF. DNA of the CDR3: TGTGCCAGCAGCCAAATGCTTGACAGGTCTAATTACAATGAGCAGTTCTTC.

The J gene is TRBJ2-4, the V gene TRBV18, with 7 nucleotides matching TRBD2. V shed 5 bases, J shed 8 bases, and the junction held 9 bases outside the gene matches. This CDR3 is 14 amino acids long. Germline-derived CDR1 and CDR2 are KGHSH and LQKENI. CDR3 loop: CASSSPQGGDIQYF. The CDR3 coding sequence is TGTGCCAGCTCATCGCCCCAGGGAGGGGACATTCAGTACTTC.

This chain joins TRBV7-2 and TRBJ2-3; 15 positions agree with TRBD2. This CDR3 is 17 amino acids long. Germline V gives CDR1 SGHTA, CDR2 FQGNSA. With V trimmed by 2 bases and J by 7 bases, 7 bases remained unmatched. CDR3 coding DNA: TGTGCCAGCAGCTTACCCGGACTAGCGGGGGGGGAAAATACGCAGTATTTT. As protein: CASSLPGLAGGENTQYF.

This clonotype was observed many times. The chain joins TRBV18 to TRBJ2-1; D uncertain. The V end was cut by 5 bases, the J end by 9 bases, with 11 bases between. The CDR3 covers 12 residues. Germline loops: CDR1 KGHSH, CDR2 LQKENI. The CDR3 region is CASSIRPGEQFF. The CDR3, as DNA: TGTGCCAGCTCAATCCGACCGGGTGAGCAGTTCTTC.